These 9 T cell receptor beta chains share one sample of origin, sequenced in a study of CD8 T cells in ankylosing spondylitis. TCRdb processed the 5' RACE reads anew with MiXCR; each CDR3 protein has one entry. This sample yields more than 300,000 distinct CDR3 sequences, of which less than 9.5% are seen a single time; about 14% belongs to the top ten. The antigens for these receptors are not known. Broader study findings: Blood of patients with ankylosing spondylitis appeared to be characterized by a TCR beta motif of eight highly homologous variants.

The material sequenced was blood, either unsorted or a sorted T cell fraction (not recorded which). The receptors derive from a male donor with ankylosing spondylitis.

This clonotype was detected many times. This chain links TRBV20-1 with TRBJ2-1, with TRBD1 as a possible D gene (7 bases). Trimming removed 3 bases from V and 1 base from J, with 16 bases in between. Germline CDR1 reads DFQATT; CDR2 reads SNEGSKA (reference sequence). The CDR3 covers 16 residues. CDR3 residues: CSARRGTASSYNEQFF. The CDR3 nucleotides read TGCAGTGCTAGGCGCGGGACAGCTTCTTCCTACAATGAGCAGTTCTTC.

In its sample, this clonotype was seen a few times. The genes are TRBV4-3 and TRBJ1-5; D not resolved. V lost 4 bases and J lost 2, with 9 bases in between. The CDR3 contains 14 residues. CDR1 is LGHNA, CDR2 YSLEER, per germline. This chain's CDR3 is CASSRPRRNQPQHF. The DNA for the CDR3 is TGCGCCAGCAGCCGCCCAAGACGCAATCAGCCCCAGCATTTT.

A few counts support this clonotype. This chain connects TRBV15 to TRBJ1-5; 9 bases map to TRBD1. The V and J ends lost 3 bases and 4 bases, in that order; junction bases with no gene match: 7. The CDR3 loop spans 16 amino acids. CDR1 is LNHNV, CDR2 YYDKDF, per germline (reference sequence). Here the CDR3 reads CATSRGTGIGNQPQHF. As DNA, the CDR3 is TGTGCCACCAGCAGGGGGACAGGGATAGGGAATCAGCCCCAGCATTTT. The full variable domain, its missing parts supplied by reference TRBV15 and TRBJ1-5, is DAMVIQNPRYQVTQFGKPVTLSCSQTLNHNVMYWYQQKSSQAPKLLFHYYDKDFNNEADTPDNFQSRRPNTSFCFLDIRSPGLGDTAMYLCATSRGTGIGNQPQHFGDGTRLSIL.

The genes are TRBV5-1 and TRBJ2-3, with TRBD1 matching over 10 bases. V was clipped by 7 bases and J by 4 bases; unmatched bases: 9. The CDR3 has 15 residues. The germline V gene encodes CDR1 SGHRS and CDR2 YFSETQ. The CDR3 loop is CASDPGTGVPDTQYF. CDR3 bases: TGCGCCAGCGACCCAGGGACAGGGGTTCCAGATACGCAGTATTTT.

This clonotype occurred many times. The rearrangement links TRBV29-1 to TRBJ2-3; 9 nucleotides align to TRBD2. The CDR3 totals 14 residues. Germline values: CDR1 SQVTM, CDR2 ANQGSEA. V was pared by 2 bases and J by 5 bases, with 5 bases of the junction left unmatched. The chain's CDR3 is CSVELQLAGDTQYF. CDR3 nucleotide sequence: TGCAGCGTTGAATTACAACTAGCGGGAGATACGCAGTATTTT.

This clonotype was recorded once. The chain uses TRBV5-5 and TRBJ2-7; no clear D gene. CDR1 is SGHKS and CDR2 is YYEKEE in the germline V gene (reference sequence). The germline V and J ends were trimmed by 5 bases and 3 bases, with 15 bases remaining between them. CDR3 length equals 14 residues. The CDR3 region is CASSSPRNRYEQYF. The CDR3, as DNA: TGTGCCAGCAGTTCCCCGAGAAACCGCTACGAGCAGTACTTC.

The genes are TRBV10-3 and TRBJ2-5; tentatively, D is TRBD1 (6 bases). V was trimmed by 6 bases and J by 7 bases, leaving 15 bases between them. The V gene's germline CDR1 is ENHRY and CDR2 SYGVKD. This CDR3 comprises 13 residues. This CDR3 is CAIRDSSKWTQYF. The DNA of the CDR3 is TGTGCCATCAGGGACAGCTCGAAGTGGACCCAGTACTTC.

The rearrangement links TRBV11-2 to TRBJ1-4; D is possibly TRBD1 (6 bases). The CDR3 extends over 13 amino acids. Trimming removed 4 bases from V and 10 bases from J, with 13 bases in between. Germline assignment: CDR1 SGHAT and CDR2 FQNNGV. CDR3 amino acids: CASSWEQGVKLFF. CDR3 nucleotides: TGTGCCAGCAGCTGGGAACAGGGTGTAAAACTGTTTTTT.

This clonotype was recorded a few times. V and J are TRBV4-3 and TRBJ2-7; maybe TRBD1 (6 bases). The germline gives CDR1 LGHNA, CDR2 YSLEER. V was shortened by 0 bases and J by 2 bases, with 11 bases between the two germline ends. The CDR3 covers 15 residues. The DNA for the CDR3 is TGCGCCAGCAGCCAAGATCGTCGGGACACCTACGAGCAGTACTTC. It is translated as CASSQDRRDTYEQYF.